The T cell receptor (beta chain) described here comes from a study of T cell responses to AZD1222 COVID-19 vaccine. Germline CDR1 and CDR2: SGHNT and YYREEE (reference sequence). The V segment lost 3 bases and the J segment 1 base; nucleotides outside the gene matches: 1. The CDR3 is made up of 14 amino acids. Using immunoSEQ multiplex PCR, the repertoire was profiled, and TCRdb retains in-frame clones only, with some absent. The sample has about 130,000 clones, around 87% seen once. To note about this clone: Its cognate antigen is unknown.

Study results and limitations: Close to half of all spike-specific TCRs reportedly target regions of the variants that are unmutated.

Sequencing was performed on peripheral blood, taken on day 0 of AZD1222 vaccination. The V call is TRBV5-4, the J call TRBJ2-3; 8 bases are shared with TRBD1. The TCR was taken from an adult in good health. The CDR3 here is CASSSGQGTDTQYF. The CDR3 DNA reads as TGTGCCAGCAGCTCGGGACAGGGCACAGATACGCAGTATTTT.